This T cell receptor beta chain was obtained from a study of shared clonotypes between healthy human individuals. Study conclusions and caveats: Rarefaction curves obtained for sorted subsets showed sequencing incomplete despite large depth. Clonotype sharing across donors was expected to vary with sequencing depth.

Only in-frame clones appear in the TCRdb table, and some are missing; sequencing was by immunoSEQ multiplex PCR. The table records 2,500,000 or so clones, around 94% of them present only once. The table lists this clone with a count of one. Its antigen is unknown. Sequencing was done on a sample of naive CD4+ T cells sorted from blood. Subset specified: CD45RA+ positively selected. This TCR was recovered from a young man in good health.

The DNA for the CDR3 is TGTGCCAGCAGTGAAGGGCGGGCAGGGAGTCAGCCCCAGCATTTT. The encoded protein is CASSEGRAGSQPQHF. The chain links TRBV6-1 to TRBJ1-5, with D maybe TRBD1 (5 bases). CDR1 is MNHNS and CDR2 is SASEGT in the germline V gene. Trimming took off 1 base at V and 6 bases at J, with 13 bases between the two ends. The CDR3 runs to 15 residues.